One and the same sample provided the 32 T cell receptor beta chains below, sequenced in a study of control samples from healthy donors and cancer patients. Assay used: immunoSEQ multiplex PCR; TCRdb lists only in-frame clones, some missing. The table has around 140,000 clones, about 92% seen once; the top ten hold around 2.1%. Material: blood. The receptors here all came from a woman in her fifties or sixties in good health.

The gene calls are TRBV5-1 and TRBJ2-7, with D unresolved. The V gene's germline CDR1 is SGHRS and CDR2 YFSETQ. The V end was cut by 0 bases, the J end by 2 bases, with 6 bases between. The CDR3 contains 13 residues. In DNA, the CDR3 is TGCGCCAGCAGCTTGGGAAGTACCTACGAGCAGTACTTC. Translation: CASSLGSTYEQYF.

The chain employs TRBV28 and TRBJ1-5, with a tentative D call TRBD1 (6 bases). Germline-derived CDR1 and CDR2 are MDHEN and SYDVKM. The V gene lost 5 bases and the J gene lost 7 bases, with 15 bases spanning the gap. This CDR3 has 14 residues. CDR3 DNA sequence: TGTGCCAGCAGTAATACCGGGACACACCAGCCCCAGCATTTT. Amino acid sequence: CASSNTGTHQPQHF. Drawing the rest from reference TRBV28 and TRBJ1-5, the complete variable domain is DVKVTQSSRYLVKRTGEKVFLECVQDMDHENMFWYRQDPGLGLRLIYFSYDVKMKEKGDIPEGYSVSREKKERFSLILESASTNQTSMYLCASSNTGTHQPQHFGDGTRLSIL.

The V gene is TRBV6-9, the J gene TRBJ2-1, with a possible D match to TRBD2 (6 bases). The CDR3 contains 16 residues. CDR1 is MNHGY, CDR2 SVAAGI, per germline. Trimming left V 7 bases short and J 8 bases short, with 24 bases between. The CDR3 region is CASTRPEGAGLDEQFF. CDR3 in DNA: TGTGCCAGCACAAGACCGGAGGGAGCCGGTCTTGATGAGCAGTTCTTC.

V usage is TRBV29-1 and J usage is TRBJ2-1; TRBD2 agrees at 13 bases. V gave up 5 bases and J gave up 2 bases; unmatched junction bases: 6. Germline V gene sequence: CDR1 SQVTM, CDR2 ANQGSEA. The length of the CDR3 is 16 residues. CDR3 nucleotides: TGCAGCGTTTCAACTAGCGGGAGGGTGGCCTACAATGAGCAGTTCTTC. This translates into CSVSTSGRVAYNEQFF.

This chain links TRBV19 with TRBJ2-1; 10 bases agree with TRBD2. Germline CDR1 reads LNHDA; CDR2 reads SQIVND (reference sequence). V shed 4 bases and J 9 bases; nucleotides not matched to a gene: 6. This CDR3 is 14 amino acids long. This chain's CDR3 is CASSSLAGVGEQFF. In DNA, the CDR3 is TGTGCCAGTAGTAGCCTAGCGGGAGTAGGTGAGCAGTTCTTC. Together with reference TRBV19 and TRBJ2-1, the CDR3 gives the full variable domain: DGGITQSPKYLFRKEGQNVTLSCEQNLNHDAMYWYRQDPGQGLRLIYYSQIVNDFQKGDIAEGYSVSREKKESFPLTVTSAQKNPTAFYLCASSSLAGVGEQFFGPGTRLTVL.

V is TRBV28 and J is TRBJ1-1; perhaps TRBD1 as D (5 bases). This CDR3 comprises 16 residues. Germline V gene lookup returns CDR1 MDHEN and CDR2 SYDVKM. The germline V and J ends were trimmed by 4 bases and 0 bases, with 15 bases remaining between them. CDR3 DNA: TGTGCCAGCAGTTCCGCAGGGTGGGGGGTGAACACTGAAGCTTTCTTT. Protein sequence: CASSSAGWGVNTEAFF.

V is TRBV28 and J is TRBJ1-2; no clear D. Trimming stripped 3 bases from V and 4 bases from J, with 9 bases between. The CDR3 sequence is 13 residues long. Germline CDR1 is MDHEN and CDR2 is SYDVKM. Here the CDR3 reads CASSFRQVYGYTF. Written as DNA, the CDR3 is TGTGCCAGCAGTTTCCGCCAGGTCTATGGCTACACCTTC.

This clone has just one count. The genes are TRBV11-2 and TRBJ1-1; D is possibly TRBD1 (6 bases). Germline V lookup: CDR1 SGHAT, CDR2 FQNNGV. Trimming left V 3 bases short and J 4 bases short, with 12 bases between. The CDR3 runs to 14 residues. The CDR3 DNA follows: TGTGCCAGCAGCTTGATAGGGGGGGGCACTGAAGCTTTCTTT. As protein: CASSLIGGGTEAFF.

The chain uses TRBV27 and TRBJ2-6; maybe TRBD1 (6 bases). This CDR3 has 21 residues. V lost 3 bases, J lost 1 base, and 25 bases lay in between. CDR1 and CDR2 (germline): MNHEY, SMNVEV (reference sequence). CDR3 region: CASSLRPPLAGDRSGANVLTF. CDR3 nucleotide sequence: TGTGCCAGCAGTTTGCGCCCCCCGTTGGCAGGGGATCGTTCTGGGGCCAACGTCCTGACTTTC.

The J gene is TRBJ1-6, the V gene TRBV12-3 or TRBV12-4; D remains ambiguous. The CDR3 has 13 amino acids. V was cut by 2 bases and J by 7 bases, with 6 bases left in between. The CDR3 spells CASSLNGNSPLHF. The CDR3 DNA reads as TGTGCCAGCAGTTTAAACGGGAATTCACCCCTCCACTTT.

Here the CDR3 reads CASSLRRLGYQETQYF. Here the CDR3 DNA reads TGCGCCAGCAGCTTGCGGCGGTTGGGGTACCAAGAGACCCAGTACTTC. The V and J genes are TRBV5-1 and TRBJ2-5; D is uncertain. The CDR3 is made up of 16 amino acids. Trimming took off 1 base at V and 0 bases at J, with 13 bases between the two ends. Per the germline V gene, CDR1 is SGHRS and CDR2 is YFSETQ. The variable domain in full, with the rest retrieved from reference TRBV5-1 and TRBJ2-5, is KAGVTQTPRYLIKTRGQQVTLSCSPISGHRSVSWYQQTPGQGLQFLFEYFSETQRNKGNFPGRFSGRQFSNSRSEMNVSTLELGDSALYLCASSLRRLGYQETQYFGPGTRLLVL.

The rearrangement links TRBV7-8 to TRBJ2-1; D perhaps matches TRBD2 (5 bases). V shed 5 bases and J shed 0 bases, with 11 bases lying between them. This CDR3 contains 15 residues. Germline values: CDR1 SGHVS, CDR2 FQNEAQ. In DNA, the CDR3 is TGTGCCAGCAGCCCGTCAGAGGGCTCCTACAATGAGCAGTTCTTC. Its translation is CASSPSEGSYNEQFF.

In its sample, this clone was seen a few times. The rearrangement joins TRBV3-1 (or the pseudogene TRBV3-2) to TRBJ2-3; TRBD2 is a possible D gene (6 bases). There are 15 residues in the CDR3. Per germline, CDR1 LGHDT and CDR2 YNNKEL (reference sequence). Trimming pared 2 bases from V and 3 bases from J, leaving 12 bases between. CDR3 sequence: CASSQRAGRTDTQYF. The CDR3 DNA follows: TGTGCCAGCAGCCAAAGGGCAGGGAGGACAGATACGCAGTATTTT.

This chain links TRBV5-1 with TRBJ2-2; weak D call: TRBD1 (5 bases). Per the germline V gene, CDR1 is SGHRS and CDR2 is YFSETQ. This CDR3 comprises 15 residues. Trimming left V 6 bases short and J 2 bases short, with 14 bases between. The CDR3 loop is CASNHGQTNTGELFF. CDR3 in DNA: TGCGCCAGCAATCACGGACAAACTAACACCGGGGAGCTGTTTTTT.

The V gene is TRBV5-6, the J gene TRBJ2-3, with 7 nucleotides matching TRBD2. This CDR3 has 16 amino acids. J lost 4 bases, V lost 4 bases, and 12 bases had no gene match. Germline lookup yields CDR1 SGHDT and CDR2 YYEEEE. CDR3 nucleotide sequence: TGTGCCAGCAGCCCCGCGGGGCGGGAGTCACCAGATACGCAGTATTTT. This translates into CASSPAGRESPDTQYF. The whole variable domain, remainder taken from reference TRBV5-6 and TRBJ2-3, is DAGVTQSPTHLIKTRGQQVTLRCSPKSGHDTVSWYQQALGQGPQFIFQYYEEEERQRGNFPDRFSGHQFPNYSSELNVNALLLGDSALYLCASSPAGRESPDTQYFGPGTRLTVL.

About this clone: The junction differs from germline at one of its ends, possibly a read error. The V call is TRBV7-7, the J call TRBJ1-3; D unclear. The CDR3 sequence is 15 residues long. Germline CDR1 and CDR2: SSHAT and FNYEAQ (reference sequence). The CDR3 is CASSPSRDYGNTIYF. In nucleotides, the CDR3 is TGTGCTAGCAGCCCCTCTAGGGATTATGGAAACACCATATATTTT. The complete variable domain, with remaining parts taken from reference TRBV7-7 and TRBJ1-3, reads GAGVSQSPRYKVTKRGQDVTLRCDPISSHATLYWYQQALGQGPEFLTYFNYEAQPDKSGLPSDRFSAERPEGSISTLTIQRTEQRDSAMYRCASSPSRDYGNTIYFGEGSWLTVV.

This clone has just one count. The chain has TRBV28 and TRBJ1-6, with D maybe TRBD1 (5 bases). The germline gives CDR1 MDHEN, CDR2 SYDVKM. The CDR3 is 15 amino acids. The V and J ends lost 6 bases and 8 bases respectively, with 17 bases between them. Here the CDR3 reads CASSSPSGTDSPLHF. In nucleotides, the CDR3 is TGTGCCAGCAGCTCCCCCTCGGGGACGGATTCACCCCTCCACTTT.

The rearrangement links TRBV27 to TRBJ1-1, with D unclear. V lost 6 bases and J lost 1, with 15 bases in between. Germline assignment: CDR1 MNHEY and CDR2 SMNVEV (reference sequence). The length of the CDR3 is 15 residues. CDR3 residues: CASRVDPLQNTEAFF. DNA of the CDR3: TGTGCCAGCAGGGTTGACCCCTTACAGAACACTGAAGCTTTCTTT.

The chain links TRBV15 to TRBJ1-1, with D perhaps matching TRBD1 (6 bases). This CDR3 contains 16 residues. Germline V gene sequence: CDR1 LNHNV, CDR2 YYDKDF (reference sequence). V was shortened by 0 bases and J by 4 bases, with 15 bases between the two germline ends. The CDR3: CATSRDRGARFTEAFF. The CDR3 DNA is TGTGCCACCAGCAGAGATCGGGGGGCCCGATTCACTGAAGCTTTCTTT.

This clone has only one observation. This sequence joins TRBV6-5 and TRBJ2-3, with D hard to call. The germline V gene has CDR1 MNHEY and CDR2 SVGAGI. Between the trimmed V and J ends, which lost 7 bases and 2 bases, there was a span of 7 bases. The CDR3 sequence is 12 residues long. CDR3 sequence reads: CASNQLTDTQYF. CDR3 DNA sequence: TGTGCCAGCAACCAGCTCACAGATACGCAGTATTTT.

CDR3 amino acids: CASSHSRGREKLFF. The CDR3 DNA is TGTGCCAGCAGCCATTCCAGGGGGCGGGAAAAACTGTTTTTT. The J gene is TRBJ1-4, the V gene TRBV3-1 (or the pseudogene TRBV3-2); TRBD1 matches 8 bases. Germline lookup yields CDR1 LGHDT and CDR2 YNNKEL (reference sequence). This CDR3 has 14 amino acids. V lost 3 bases to trimming and J lost 8 bases; unmatched junction nucleotides: 5.

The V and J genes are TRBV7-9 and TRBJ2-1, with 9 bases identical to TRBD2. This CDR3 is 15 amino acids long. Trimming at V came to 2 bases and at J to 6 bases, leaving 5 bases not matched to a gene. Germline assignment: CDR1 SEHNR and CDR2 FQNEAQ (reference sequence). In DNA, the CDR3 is TGTGCCAGCAGCTTACAACTAGCGGGCCCCAATGAGCAGTTCTTC. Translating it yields CASSLQLAGPNEQFF.

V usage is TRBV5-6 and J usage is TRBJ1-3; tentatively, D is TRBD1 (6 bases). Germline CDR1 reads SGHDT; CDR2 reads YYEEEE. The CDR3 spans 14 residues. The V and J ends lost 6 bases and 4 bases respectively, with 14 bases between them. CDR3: CASTWGGQGNTIYF. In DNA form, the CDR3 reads TGTGCCAGCACCTGGGGCGGACAGGGAAACACCATATATTTT.

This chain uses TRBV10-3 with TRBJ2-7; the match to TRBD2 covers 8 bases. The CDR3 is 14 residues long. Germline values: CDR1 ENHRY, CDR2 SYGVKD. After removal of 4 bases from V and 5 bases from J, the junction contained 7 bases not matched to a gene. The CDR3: CAISVTSVVHEQYF. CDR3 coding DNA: TGTGCCATCAGTGTGACTAGCGTGGTCCACGAGCAGTACTTC.

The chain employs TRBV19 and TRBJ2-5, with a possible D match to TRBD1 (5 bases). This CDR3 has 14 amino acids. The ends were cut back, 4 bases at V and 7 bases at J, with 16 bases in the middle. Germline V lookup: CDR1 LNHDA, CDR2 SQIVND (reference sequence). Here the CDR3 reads CASSKARQIGTQYF. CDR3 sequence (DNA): TGTGCCAGTAGTAAGGCGAGACAGATAGGGACCCAGTACTTC.

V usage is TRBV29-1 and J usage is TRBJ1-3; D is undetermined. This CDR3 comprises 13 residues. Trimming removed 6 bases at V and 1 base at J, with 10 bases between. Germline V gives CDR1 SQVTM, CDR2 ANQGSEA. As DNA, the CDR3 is TGCAGCGTAGTGGTGCAGTCTGGAAACACCATATATTTT. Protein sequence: CSVVVQSGNTIYF.

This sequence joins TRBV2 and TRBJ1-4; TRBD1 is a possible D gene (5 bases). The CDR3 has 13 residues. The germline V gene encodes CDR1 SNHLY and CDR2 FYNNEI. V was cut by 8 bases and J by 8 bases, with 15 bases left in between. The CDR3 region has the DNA TGTGCCAGCGTCCGGGGGGTGGACGAAAAACTGTTTTTT. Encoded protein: CASVRGVDEKLFF.

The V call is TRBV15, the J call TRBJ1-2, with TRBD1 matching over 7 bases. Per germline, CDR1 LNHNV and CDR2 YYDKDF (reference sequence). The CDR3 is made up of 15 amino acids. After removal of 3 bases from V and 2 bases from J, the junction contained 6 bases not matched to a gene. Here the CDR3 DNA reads TGTGCCACCAGCAGGGGATCACAGGGGAACTATGGCTACACCTTC. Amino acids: CATSRGSQGNYGYTF.

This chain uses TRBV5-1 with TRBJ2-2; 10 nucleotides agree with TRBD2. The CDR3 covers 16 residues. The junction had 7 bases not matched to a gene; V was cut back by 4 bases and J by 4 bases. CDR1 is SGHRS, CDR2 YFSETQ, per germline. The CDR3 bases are TGCGCCAGCAGCCACCGTAGCGGGGGGTCCACCGGGGAGCTGTTTTTT. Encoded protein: CASSHRSGGSTGELFF.

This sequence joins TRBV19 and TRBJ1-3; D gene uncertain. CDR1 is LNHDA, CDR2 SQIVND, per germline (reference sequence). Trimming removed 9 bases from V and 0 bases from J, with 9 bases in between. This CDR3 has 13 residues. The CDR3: CASRLDSGNTIYF. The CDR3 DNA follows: TGTGCCAGCCGGCTCGACTCTGGAAACACCATATATTTT.

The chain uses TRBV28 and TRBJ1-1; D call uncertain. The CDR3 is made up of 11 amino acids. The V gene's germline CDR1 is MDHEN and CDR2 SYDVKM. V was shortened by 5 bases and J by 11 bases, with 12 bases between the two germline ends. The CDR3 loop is CASSTPQEAFF. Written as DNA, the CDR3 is TGTGCCAGCAGTACCCCGCAGGAGGCTTTCTTT.

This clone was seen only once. CDR3 protein: CASSSFRGGNQPQHF. CDR3 DNA sequence: TGTGCCAGCAGTTCTTTCAGGGGGGGCAATCAGCCCCAGCATTTT. The rearrangement uses TRBV21-1 and TRBJ1-5; TRBD1 was called by the table and not checked on the DNA. TRBV21-1 is reported as a pseudogene. CDR3 size: 15 residues.